Listed here are 13 T cell receptor beta chains from one sample, sequenced in a study of control samples from healthy donors and cancer patients (dated by TCRdb to 2020 to 2021). Library prep was done by the immunoSEQ multiplex PCR assay. Not all clones reach the TCRdb copy of this immuneACCESS table, which keeps in-frame sequences only. Checked studies attribute under half of the gap to unresolved V genes and leave the rest unexplained. Recorded for this sample are approximately 110,000 clones; 90% of them occurred a single time. Of the sample, 4.4% falls within the top ten clones. Sequenced sample: blood. The source is a human donor in good health. The donor label of this sample is uncertain.

This sequence joins TRBV5-1 and TRBJ2-5; D is perhaps TRBD1 (6 bases). V lost 0 bases and J 5 bases, leaving 11 bases between the germline ends. The CDR3 is made up of 14 amino acids. Germline V gene data show CDR1 as SGHRS and CDR2 as YFSETQ. The CDR3 coding sequence is TGCGCCAGCAGCTTGGCAGGGGTCCGGGAGACCCAGTACTTC. Its translation is CASSLAGVRETQYF.

The gene calls are TRBV5-6 and TRBJ2-1, with 9 bases fitting TRBD1. The V gene's germline CDR1 is SGHDT and CDR2 YYEEEE. There are 15 residues in the CDR3. The V segment lost 6 bases and the J segment 3 bases; nucleotides outside the gene matches: 7. The CDR3: CASTMGQGDYNEQFF. CDR3 DNA sequence: TGTGCCAGCACCATGGGACAGGGTGACTACAATGAGCAGTTCTTC.

The J gene is TRBJ1-5, the V gene TRBV10-3; TRBD1 agrees at 11 bases. V shed 4 bases and J 3 bases; nucleotides not matched to a gene: 17. This CDR3 spans 20 amino acids. Germline V gene sequence: CDR1 ENHRY, CDR2 SYGVKD. The CDR3 bases are TGTGCCATCAGTGGGGGCCCTACCGGGACAGGGGGAACCCCCAATCAGCCCCAGCATTTT. This codes for CAISGGPTGTGGTPNQPQHF.

The genes are TRBV5-1 and TRBJ2-5; a weak D match, TRBD1 (6 bases). The length of the CDR3 is 14 residues. The V end lost 0 bases, the J end lost 4 bases, and 10 bases lay between the germline ends. CDR1 and CDR2 from the germline V gene are SGHRS and YFSETQ. CDR3 sequence (DNA): TGCGCCAGCAGCTTGGACGGCAGGGGAGAGACCCAGTACTTC. It is translated as CASSLDGRGETQYF.

This rearrangement joins TRBV11-3 to TRBJ2-2, with a weak D call TRBD1 (6 bases). Germline CDR1 and CDR2: SGHNT and YENEEA. The CDR3 consists of 15 residues. Trimming took 5 bases from V and 3 from J, leaving 13 bases between them. The DNA of the CDR3 is TGTGCCAGCAGCAAAACGGGACAAGACACCGGGGAGCTGTTTTTT. Translating it yields CASSKTGQDTGELFF.

This clone has only a few counts. The chain uses TRBV4-1 and TRBJ2-5; D unclear. This CDR3 has 11 residues. Germline CDR1 is MGHRA and CDR2 is YSYEKL. V dropped 1 base and J dropped 5 bases, with 2 bases sitting between them. CDR3 sequence (DNA): TGCGCCAGCAGCCAAGCTGAGACCCAGTACTTC. As protein: CASSQAETQYF.

This chain links TRBV6-6 with TRBJ1-2, with TRBD1 matching over 10 bases. The CDR3 consists of 14 residues. CDR1 MNHNY and CDR2 SVGAGI come from the germline V gene (reference sequence). Unmatched junction bases numbered 6, after V lost 5 bases and J lost 6 bases. CDR3 loop: CASSRSGTGDGYTF. CDR3 in DNA: TGTGCCAGCAGTCGATCCGGGACAGGGGATGGCTACACCTTC.

The rearrangement joins TRBV18 to TRBJ2-5, with D perhaps matching TRBD2 (5 bases). Trimming took 6 bases from V and 4 from J, leaving 12 bases between them. CDR1 is KGHSH, CDR2 LQKENI, per germline. This CDR3 has 13 residues. CDR3 sequence: CASSLDFGETQYF. CDR3 DNA sequence: TGTGCCAGCTCCCTGGACTTCGGAGAGACCCAGTACTTC.

This clone was seen a single time. The rearrangement uses TRBV5-6 and TRBJ2-2; D is perhaps TRBD2 (6 bases). From germline, CDR1 is SGHDT and CDR2 YYEEEE. CDR3 size: 15 residues. V dropped 0 bases and J dropped 4 bases, with 10 bases sitting between them. The CDR3 DNA reads TGTGCCAGCAGCTTGGTCGGGGGTTCCACCGGGGAGCTGTTTTTT. This translates into CASSLVGGSTGELFF.

V and J are TRBV11-2 and TRBJ2-1; TRBD1 matches 7 bases. The CDR3 runs to 14 residues. CDR1 and CDR2 from the germline V gene are SGHAT and FQNNGV. With V trimmed by 5 bases and J by 7 bases, 8 bases remained unmatched. CDR3 DNA: TGTGCCAGCAGCGTAAACAGGGGTAAGAATGAGCAGTTCTTC. Encoded protein: CASSVNRGKNEQFF.

This clone appeared once. The CDR3 bases are TGTGCCAGCAGTTACTCACAGTACAATGAGCAGTTCTTC. It translates to CASSYSQYNEQFF. The V and J genes are TRBV6-5 and TRBJ2-1, with unresolved D. Germline V gives CDR1 MNHEY, CDR2 SVGAGI. This CDR3 has 13 residues. V was trimmed by 0 bases and J by 4 bases, leaving 4 bases between them.

V usage is TRBV12-5 and J usage is TRBJ1-2; D gene unclear. This CDR3 is built from 12 residues. The V end lost 0 bases, the J end lost 2 bases, and 1 base lay between the germline ends. Germline V gene sequence: CDR1 LGHNT, CDR2 FRNRAP. CDR3 DNA: TGTGCTAGTGGTTTGGTGAACTATGGCTACACCTTC. It is translated as CASGLVNYGYTF.

The chain uses TRBV11-3 and TRBJ2-1; TRBD2 is a possible D gene (7 bases). Germline-derived CDR1 and CDR2 are SGHNT and YENEEA. V lost 1 base and J lost 9, with 19 bases in between. This CDR3 has 16 amino acids. The CDR3 loop reads CASSLAGGGLAVEQFF. In nucleotides, the CDR3 is TGTGCCAGCAGCTTAGCTGGCGGGGGCCTCGCAGTTGAGCAGTTCTTC.